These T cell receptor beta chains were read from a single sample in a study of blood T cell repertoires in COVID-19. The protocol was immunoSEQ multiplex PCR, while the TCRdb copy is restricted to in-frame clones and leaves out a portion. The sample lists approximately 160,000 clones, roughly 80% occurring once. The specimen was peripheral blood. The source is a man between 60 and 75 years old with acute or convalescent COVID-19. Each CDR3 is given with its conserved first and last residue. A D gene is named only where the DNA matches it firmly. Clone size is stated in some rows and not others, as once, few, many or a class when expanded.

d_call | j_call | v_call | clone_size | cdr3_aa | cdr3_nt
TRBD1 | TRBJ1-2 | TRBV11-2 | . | CASSPQGDRGGYTF | TGTGCCAGCAGCCCGCAAGGGGACAGGGGTGGCTACACCTTC
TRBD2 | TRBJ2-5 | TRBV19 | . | CASTRTSGAQETQYF | TGTGCCAGTACCCGGACTAGCGGGGCGCAAGAGACCCAGTACTTC
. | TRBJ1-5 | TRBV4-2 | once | CASSPQQGRWDQPQHF | TGTGCCAGCAGCCCACAACAGGGTAGATGGGATCAGCCCCAGCATTTT
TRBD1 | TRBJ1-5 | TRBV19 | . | CASSIRPDRVSGQPQHF | TGTGCCAGTAGTATACGACCGGACAGGGTATCAGGACAGCCCCAGCATTTT
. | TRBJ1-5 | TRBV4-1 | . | CASSQAGFSNQPQHF | TGCGCCAGCAGCCAAGCAGGGTTTAGCAATCAGCCCCAGCATTTT
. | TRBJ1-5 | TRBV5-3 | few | CARSEPHRDGQPQHF | TGTGCCAGAAGCGAACCACATCGGGATGGTCAGCCCCAGCATTTT
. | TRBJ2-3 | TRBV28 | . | CASSLGHSTDTQYF | TGTGCCAGCAGTTTGGGACATAGCACAGATACGCAGTATTTT
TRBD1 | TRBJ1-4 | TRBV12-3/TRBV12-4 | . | CASSTGVRLKLFF | TGTGCCAGCAGTACAGGGGTGCGTCTAAAACTGTTTTTT
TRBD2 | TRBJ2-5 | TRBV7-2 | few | CASSLGWARGGLETQYF | TGTGCCAGCAGCTTAGGGTGGGCGCGGGGGGGCCTGGAGACCCAGTACTTC
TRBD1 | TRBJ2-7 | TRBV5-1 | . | CASSTGGDEQYF | TGCGCCAGCAGCACAGGGGGCGACGAGCAGTACTTC
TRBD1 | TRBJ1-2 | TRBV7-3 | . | CASSPSGGDYGYTF | TGTGCCAGCAGCCCCTCAGGGGGCGACTATGGCTACACCTTC
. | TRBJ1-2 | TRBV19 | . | CASSKDRNYGYTF | TGTGCCAGTAGTAAGGACAGAAACTATGGCTACACCTTC
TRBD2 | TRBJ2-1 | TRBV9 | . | CASSVGDGLAKQFF | TGTGCCAGCAGCGTAGGGGACGGACTAGCGAAGCAGTTCTTC
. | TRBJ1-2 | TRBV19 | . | CASSRSQGFDGYTF | TGTGCCAGTAGTAGATCACAGGGATTTGATGGCTACACCTTC
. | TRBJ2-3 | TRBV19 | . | CASSIDPSPDTQYF | TGTGCCAGTAGTATAGATCCGAGTCCAGATACGCAGTATTTT
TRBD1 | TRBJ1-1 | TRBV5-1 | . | CASSPWTGGINTEAFF | TGCGCCAGCAGCCCCTGGACAGGGGGTATCAACACTGAAGCTTTCTTT
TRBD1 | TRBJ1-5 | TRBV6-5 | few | CASRADRTRNQPQHF | TGTGCCAGCAGGGCGGACAGGACTCGCAATCAGCCCCAGCATTTT
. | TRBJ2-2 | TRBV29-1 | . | CSANQGYQTGELFF | TGCAGCGCCAATCAGGGCTATCAGACCGGGGAGCTGTTTTTT
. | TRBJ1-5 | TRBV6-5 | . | CASRAGMSDQPQHF | TGTGCCAGCAGGGCAGGGATGAGCGATCAGCCCCAGCATTTT
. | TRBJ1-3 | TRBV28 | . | CASRGGLTGNTIYF | TGTGCCAGCAGGGGGGGGTTAACTGGAAACACCATATATTTT
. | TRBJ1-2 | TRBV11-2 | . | CASSLEQHYGYTF | TGTGCCAGCAGCTTAGAACAACACTATGGCTACACCTTC
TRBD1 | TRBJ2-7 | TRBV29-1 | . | CSVERDRGYEQYF | TGCAGCGTTGAGAGGGACAGGGGCTACGAGCAGTACTTC
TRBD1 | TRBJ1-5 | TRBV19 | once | CASTGTGLQPQHF | TGTGCCAGTACCGGGACAGGACTTCAGCCCCAGCATTTT
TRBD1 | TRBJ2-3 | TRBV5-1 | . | CASRRDRGQDTQYF | TGCGCCAGTAGGAGGGACAGGGGGCAGGATACGCAGTATTTT
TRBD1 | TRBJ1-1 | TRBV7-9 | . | CASSLVTQGKAEAFF | TGTGCCAGCAGCTTAGTAACACAGGGGAAGGCTGAAGCTTTCTTT
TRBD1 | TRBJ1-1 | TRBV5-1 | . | CASSSGQGRTEAFF | TGCGCCAGCAGCTCCGGACAGGGTCGAACTGAAGCTTTCTTT
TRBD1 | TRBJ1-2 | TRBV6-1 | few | CASSEMRGPYYGYTF | TGTGCCAGCAGTGAAATGAGGGGGCCTTACTATGGCTACACCTTC
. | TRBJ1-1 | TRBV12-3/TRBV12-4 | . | CASSLTGNTEAFF | TGTGCCAGCAGTTTAACGGGAAACACTGAAGCTTTCTTT
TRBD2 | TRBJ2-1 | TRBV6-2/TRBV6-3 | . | CASSYSIAGGPSNEQFF | TGTGCCAGCAGTTACTCGATAGCGGGGGGGCCTTCCAATGAGCAGTTCTTC
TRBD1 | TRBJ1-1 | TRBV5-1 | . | CASSSGQGLNTEAFF | TGCGCCAGCAGCTCGGGACAGGGATTGAACACTGAAGCTTTCTTT
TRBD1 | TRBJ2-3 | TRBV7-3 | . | CASSKDRGDDTQYF | TGTGCCAGCAGCAAAGACAGGGGGGACGATACGCAGTATTTT
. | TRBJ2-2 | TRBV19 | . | CATDSANTGELFF | TGTGCCACCGACAGTGCGAACACCGGGGAGCTGTTTTTT
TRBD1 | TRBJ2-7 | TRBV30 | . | CAWRYRGF | TGTGCCTGGAGATACAGGGGTTTC
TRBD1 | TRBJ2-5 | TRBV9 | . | CASSPGTGGGETQYF | TGTGCCAGCAGCCCAGGGACAGGGGGCGGAGAGACCCAGTACTTC
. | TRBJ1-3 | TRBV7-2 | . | CASSLGQISGNTIYF | TGTGCCAGCAGCCTTGGACAGATCTCTGGAAACACCATATATTTT
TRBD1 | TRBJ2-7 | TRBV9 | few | CASSAGQEIYEQYF | TGTGCCAGCAGCGCGGGACAGGAAATCTACGAGCAGTACTTC
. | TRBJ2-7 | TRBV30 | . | CAWSLTGFEQYF | TGTGCCTGGAGCCTGACAGGTTTCGAGCAGTACTTC
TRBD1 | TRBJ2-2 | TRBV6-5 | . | CASSYRGQANTGELFF | TGTGCCAGCAGTTACCGCGGACAGGCGAACACCGGGGAGCTGTTTTTT
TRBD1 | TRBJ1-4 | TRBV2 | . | CASRPGTALWHEKLFF | TGTGCCAGCAGGCCCGGGACAGCTCTATGGCATGAAAAACTGTTTTTT
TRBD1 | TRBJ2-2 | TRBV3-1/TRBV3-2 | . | CASSQGGTGKMFF | TGTGCCAGCAGCCAGGGAGGGACAGGGAAAATGTTTTTT
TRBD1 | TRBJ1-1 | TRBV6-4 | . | CASVPAPRTGGLNTEAFF | TGTGCCAGCGTCCCCGCACCAAGGACAGGGGGCCTGAACACTGAAGCTTTCTTT